This T cell receptor beta chain was profiled in a study of blood T cell repertoires in COVID-19. Trimming took 4 bases from V and 3 from J; bases not matched to a gene: 8. The CDR3 length is 15 residues. The germline V gene has CDR1 MGHDK and CDR2 SYGVNS. Some clones are missing from TCRdb's copy, which holds only in-frame ones; the method was immunoSEQ multiplex PCR. The sample contains approximately 97,000 clones, 90% of which appear only once. V gene TRBV25-1 combines with J gene TRBJ1-1; 7 bases are a match to TRBD1. Material: peripheral blood. The TCR was taken from a man aged 55 to 70 with acute or convalescent COVID-19. CDR3 in DNA: TGTGCCAGCAGTGTACAGGGGCGGAGGGACACTGAAGCTTTCTTT. Amino acid sequence: CASSVQGRRDTEAFF.